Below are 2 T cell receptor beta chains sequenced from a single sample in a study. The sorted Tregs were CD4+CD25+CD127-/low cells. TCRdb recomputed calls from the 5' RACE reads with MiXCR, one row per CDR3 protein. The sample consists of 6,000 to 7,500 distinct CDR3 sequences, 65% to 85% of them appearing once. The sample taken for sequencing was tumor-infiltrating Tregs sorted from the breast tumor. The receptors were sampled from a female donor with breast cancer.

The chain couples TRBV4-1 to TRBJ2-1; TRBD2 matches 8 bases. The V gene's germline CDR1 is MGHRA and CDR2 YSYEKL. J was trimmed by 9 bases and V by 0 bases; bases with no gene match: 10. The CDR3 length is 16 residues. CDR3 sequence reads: CASSQDQRGIFSEQFF. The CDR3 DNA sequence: TGCGCCAGCAGCCAAGACCAGCGGGGGATTTTTTCTGAGCAGTTCTTC.

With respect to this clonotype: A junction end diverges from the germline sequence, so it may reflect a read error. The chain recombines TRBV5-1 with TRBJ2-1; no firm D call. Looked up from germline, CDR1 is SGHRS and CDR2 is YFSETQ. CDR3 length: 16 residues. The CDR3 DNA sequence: TGCGCCAGCAGCTTGGCTTCACGTAGCTCCTACAATGAGCAGTCCTTC. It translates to CASSLASRSSYNEQSF.